One and the same sample provided the 17 T cell receptor beta chains below, sequenced in a study of blood T cell repertoires in COVID-19. Clones were read by immunoSEQ multiplex PCR, and TCRdb kept only the in-frame ones, dropping some. Of about 54,000 clones in the sample, 70% to 90% were seen once. Sequencing input: peripheral blood. The receptors were sampled from a human donor in a cohort sampled during active COVID-19.

The V gene is TRBV2, the J gene TRBJ2-7; D possibly corresponds to TRBD2 (5 bases). V was clipped by 6 bases and J by 0 bases, with 12 bases between them. This CDR3 region has 14 residues. Germline CDR1 is SNHLY and CDR2 is FYNNEI. Written as DNA, the CDR3 is TGTGCCAGCAGACTAGGTAGGGTCTCCTACGAGCAGTACTTC. Encoded protein: CASRLGRVSYEQYF.

The chain uses TRBV19 and TRBJ2-3; no firm D call. CDR3 length equals 14 residues. The ends were cut back, 5 bases at V and 1 base at J, with 10 bases in the middle. Germline CDR1 LNHDA, CDR2 SQIVND (reference sequence). This CDR3 reads CASSGWARTDTQYF. The CDR3 nucleotides read TGTGCCAGTAGTGGCTGGGCACGCACAGATACGCAGTATTTT.

The V call is TRBV9, the J call TRBJ1-5; perhaps TRBD1 as D (5 bases). This CDR3 spans 15 amino acids. V dropped 1 base and J dropped 3 bases, with 11 bases sitting between them. Germline assignment: CDR1 SGDLS and CDR2 YYNGEE. The CDR3 protein is CASSVFDSYNQPQHF. CDR3 nucleotides: TGTGCCAGCAGCGTATTTGACAGCTACAATCAGCCCCAGCATTTT.

This clone was observed a handful of times. The chain links TRBV7-9 to TRBJ1-2; TRBD1 aligns across 8 bases. The germline V gene has CDR1 SEHNR and CDR2 FQNEAQ (reference sequence). The junction had 1 base not matched to a gene; V was cut back by 4 bases and J by 3 bases. The CDR3 length is 13 residues. CDR3: CASSSDRDYGYTF. CDR3 DNA: TGTGCCAGCAGCTCGGACAGGGACTATGGCTACACCTTC.

The chain combines TRBV5-1 with TRBJ2-1; tentatively, D is TRBD1 (6 bases). V was shortened by 3 bases and J by 4 bases, with 17 bases between the two germline ends. Germline CDR1 SGHRS, CDR2 YFSETQ. CDR3 length: 16 amino acids. CDR3 nucleotides: TGCGCCAGCAGCTCGCTACAGGGAAACGTTTACAATGAGCAGTTCTTC. Translated: CASSSLQGNVYNEQFF.

The sample holds many counts of this clone. The V call is TRBV28, the J call TRBJ2-7, with TRBD2 matching over 7 bases. V gave up 6 bases and J gave up 3 bases; unmatched junction bases: 8. There are 14 residues in the CDR3. Per germline, CDR1 MDHEN and CDR2 SYDVKM. The CDR3 spells CASRRSASGYEQYF. CDR3 sequence (DNA): TGTGCCAGCAGGCGATCAGCTAGCGGCTACGAGCAGTACTTC.

This clone has only one observation. The chain carries TRBV6-6 and TRBJ2-5; 8 nucleotides match TRBD2. CDR3 length: 15 amino acids. Germline CDR1 is MNHNY and CDR2 is SVGAGI (reference sequence). With 6 bases clipped from V and 4 bases from J, the junction kept 10 bases outside the gene matches. In DNA, the CDR3 is TGTGCCAGCAGGGCGAGCGGGGGCCTTACAGAGACCCAGTACTTC. Translating it yields CASRASGGLTETQYF.

The chain is built from TRBV27 and TRBJ2-3; D possibly corresponds to TRBD1 (6 bases). CDR3 length: 16 amino acids. From germline, CDR1 is MNHEY and CDR2 SMNVEV (reference sequence). Trimming took off 5 bases at V and 0 bases at J, with 15 bases between the two ends. This CDR3 is CASSRPGTLSTDTQYF. The CDR3 bases are TGTGCCAGCAGTCGCCCCGGGACACTAAGCACAGATACGCAGTATTTT.

The chain recombines TRBV6-5 with TRBJ2-5; perhaps TRBD2 as D (6 bases). The CDR3 runs to 11 residues. Per the germline V gene, CDR1 is MNHEY and CDR2 is SVGAGI. The CDR3 sequence: CGSRGGETQYF. In DNA form, the CDR3 reads TGTGGATCGCGGGGCGGAGAGACCCAGTACTTC.

CDR3 amino acids: CASKGIGTDLRQYF. Written as DNA, the CDR3 is TGCGCCAGCAAGGGTATAGGGACAGACCTTAGGCAGTACTTC. This chain joins TRBV5-1 and TRBJ2-7, with 7 bases aligning to TRBD1. CDR3 length equals 14 residues. Germline CDR1 is SGHRS and CDR2 is YFSETQ. Unmatched junction bases numbered 15, after V lost 6 bases and J lost 9 bases.

J is TRBJ1-2 and V is TRBV19; D is undetermined. This CDR3 has 15 residues. Looked up from germline, CDR1 is LNHDA and CDR2 is SQIVND (reference sequence). The V end lost 5 bases, the J end lost 6 bases, and 19 bases lay between the germline ends. The CDR3, as DNA: TGTGCCAGTAGTCCCCGGGCCGGTTGGGAGAATGGCTACACCTTC. Its protein product is CASSPRAGWENGYTF.

The rearrangement joins TRBV2 to TRBJ1-3, with a weak D call TRBD1 (6 bases). The CDR3 contains 13 residues. Germline assignment: CDR1 SNHLY and CDR2 FYNNEI. Trimming left V 7 bases short and J 3 bases short, with 10 bases between. CDR3 nucleotide sequence: TGTGCCAGCACGGGGGGCCTTGGAAACACCATATATTTT. It translates to CASTGGLGNTIYF.

The CDR3 nucleotides are TGTGCCAGCAGTTTGTTGGTAGATGGTGAAAAACTGTTTTTT. Its translation is CASSLLVDGEKLFF. This chain uses TRBV28 with TRBJ1-4; D gene ambiguous. The CDR3 runs to 14 residues. In germline, CDR1 is MDHEN, CDR2 SYDVKM. V dropped 3 bases and J dropped 7 bases, with 12 bases sitting between them. The full variable domain, with the rest looked up from reference TRBV28 and TRBJ1-4, is DVKVTQSSRYLVKRTGEKVFLECVQDMDHENMFWYRQDPGLGLRLIYFSYDVKMKEKGDIPEGYSVSREKKERFSLILESASTNQTSMYLCASSLLVDGEKLFFGSGTQLSVL.

This clone was recorded a few times. The chain joins TRBV5-1 to TRBJ2-3; 10 nucleotides agree with TRBD1. The CDR3 contains 16 residues. J gave up 3 bases and V 1 base, and 5 bases lay outside the gene matches. Germline assignment: CDR1 SGHRS and CDR2 YFSETQ. CDR3 DNA: TGCGCCAGCAGCTTGTTTCCGGGACAGGGGACAGATACGCAGTATTTT. Encoded protein: CASSLFPGQGTDTQYF.

The chain recombines TRBV5-5 with TRBJ2-4, with TRBD1 matching over 9 bases. CDR3 size: 14 residues. After removal of 4 bases from V and 5 bases from J, the junction contained 4 bases not matched to a gene. CDR1 SGHKS and CDR2 YYEKEE come from the germline V gene (reference sequence). The CDR3 nucleotides read TGTGCCAGCAGCCCGACAGGGGGAGAAAACATTCAGTACTTC. This encodes CASSPTGGENIQYF.

The V call is TRBV5-4, the J call TRBJ1-1; D is unclear. Germline assignment: CDR1 SGHNT and CDR2 YYREEE (reference sequence). The length of the CDR3 is 14 residues. V gave up 0 bases and J gave up 2 bases, with 8 bases separating them. Here the CDR3 DNA reads TGTGCCAGCAGCTTGGTCGGCGGAAACACTGAAGCTTTCTTT. This codes for CASSLVGGNTEAFF. The variable domain in full, with the rest retrieved from reference TRBV5-4 and TRBJ1-1, is ETGVTQSPTHLIKTRGQQVTLRCSSQSGHNTVSWYQQALGQGPQFIFQYYREEENGRGNFPPRFSGLQFPNYSSELNVNALELDDSALYLCASSLVGGNTEAFFGQGTRLTVV.

The chain joins TRBV4-3 to TRBJ2-5; 9 positions agree with TRBD2. The CDR3 runs to 17 residues. V shed 3 bases and J 2 bases; nucleotides not matched to a gene: 10. From germline, CDR1 is LGHNA and CDR2 YSLEER. The CDR3 nucleotides read TGCGCCAGCAGCCAGGAAATAGCGGGGGTTGCACAAGAGACCCAGTACTTC. This codes for CASSQEIAGVAQETQYF.